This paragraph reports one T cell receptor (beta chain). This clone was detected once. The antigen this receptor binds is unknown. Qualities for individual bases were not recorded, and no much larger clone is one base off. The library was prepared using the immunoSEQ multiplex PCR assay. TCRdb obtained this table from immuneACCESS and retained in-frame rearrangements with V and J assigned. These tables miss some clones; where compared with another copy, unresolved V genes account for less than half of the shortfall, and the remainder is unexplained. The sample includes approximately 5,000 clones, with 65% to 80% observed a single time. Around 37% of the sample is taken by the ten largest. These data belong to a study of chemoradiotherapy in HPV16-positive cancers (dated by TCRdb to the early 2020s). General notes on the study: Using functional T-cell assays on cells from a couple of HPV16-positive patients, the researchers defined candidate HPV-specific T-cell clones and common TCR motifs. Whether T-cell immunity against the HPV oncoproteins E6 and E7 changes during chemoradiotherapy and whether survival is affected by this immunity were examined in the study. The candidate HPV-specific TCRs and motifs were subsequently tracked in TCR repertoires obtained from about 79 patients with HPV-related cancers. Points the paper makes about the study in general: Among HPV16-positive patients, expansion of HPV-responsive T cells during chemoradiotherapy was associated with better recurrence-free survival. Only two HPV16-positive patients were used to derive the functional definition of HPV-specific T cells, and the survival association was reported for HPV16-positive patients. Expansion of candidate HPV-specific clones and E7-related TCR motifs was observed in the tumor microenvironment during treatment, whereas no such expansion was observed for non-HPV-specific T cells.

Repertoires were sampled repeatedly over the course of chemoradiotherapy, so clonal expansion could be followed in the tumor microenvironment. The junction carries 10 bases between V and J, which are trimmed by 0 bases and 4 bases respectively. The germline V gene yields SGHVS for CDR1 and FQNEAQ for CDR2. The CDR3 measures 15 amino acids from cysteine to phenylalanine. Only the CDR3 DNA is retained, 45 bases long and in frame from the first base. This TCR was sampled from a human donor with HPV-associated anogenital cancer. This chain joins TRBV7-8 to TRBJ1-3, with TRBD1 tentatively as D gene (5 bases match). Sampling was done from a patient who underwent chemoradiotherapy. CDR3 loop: CASSLAPGRGNTIYF. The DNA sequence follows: TGTGCCAGCAGCTTAGCGCCAGGGAGGGGAAACACCATATATTTT. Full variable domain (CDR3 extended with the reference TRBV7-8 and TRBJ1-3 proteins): GAGVSQSPRYKVAKRGQDVALRCDPISGHVSLFWYQQALGQGPEFLTYFQNEAQLDKSGLPSDRFFAERPEGSVSTLKIQRTQQEDSAVYLCASSLAPGRGNTIYFGEGSWLTVV.